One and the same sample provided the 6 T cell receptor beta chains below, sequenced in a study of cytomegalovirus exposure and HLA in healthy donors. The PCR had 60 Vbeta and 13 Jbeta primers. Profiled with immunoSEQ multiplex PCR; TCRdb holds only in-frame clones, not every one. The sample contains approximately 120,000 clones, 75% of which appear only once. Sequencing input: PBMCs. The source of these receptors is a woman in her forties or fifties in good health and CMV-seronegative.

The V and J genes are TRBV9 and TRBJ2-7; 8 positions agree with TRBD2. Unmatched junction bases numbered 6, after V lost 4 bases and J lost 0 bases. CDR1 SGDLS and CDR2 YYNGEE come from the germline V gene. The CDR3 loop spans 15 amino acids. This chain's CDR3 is CASSLSGGSSYEQYF. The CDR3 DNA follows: TGTGCCAGCAGCCTAAGCGGGGGTAGCTCCTACGAGCAGTACTTC.

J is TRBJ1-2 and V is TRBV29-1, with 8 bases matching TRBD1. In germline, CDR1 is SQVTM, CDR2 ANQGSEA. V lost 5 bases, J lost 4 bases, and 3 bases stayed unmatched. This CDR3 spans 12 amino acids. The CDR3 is CSVLTGVYGYTF. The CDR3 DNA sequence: TGCAGCGTTCTGACAGGGGTCTATGGCTACACCTTC.

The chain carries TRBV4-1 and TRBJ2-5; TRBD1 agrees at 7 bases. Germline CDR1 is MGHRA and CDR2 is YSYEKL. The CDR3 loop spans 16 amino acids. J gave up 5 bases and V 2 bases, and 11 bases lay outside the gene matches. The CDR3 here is CASSQTPDRVGETQYF. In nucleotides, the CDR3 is TGCGCCAGCAGCCAAACACCCGACAGGGTCGGCGAGACCCAGTACTTC.

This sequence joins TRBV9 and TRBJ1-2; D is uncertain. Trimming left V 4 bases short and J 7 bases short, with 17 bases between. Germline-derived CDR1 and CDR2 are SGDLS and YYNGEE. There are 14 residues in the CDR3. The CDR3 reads CASSPQRSASGYTF. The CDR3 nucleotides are TGTGCCAGCAGCCCGCAGCGGAGTGCGAGTGGCTACACCTTC.

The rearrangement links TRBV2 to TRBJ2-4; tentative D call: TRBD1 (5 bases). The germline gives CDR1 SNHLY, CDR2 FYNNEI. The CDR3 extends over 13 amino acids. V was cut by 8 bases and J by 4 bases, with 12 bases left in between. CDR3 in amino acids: CASLTANKNIQYF. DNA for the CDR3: TGTGCCAGCCTGACAGCTAATAAAAACATTCAGTACTTC.

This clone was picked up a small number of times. CDR3 residues: CASSGALGDRASYNEQFF. The CDR3, as DNA: TGTGCCAGCAGCGGGGCCCTTGGGGACAGGGCCTCCTACAATGAGCAGTTCTTC. The genes are TRBV7-2 and TRBJ2-1; 9 nucleotides match TRBD1. CDR1 and CDR2 from the germline V gene are SGHTA and FQGNSA. This CDR3 has 18 residues. The V segment lost 5 bases and the J segment 0 bases; nucleotides outside the gene matches: 11.